Shown below are 20 T cell receptor beta chains from a single sample sequenced in a study of blood T cell repertoires in COVID-19. Sequencing used immunoSEQ multiplex PCR; TCRdb keeps in-frame clones, though not all of them. The sample lists some 300,000 clones; about nine tenths were seen once. Input material: PBMCs or T cells enriched from blood (not recorded which). The receptors were sampled from a woman in her twenties or thirties who had recovered from COVID-19.

The CDR3 here is CASSLTGQGNYGYTF. The CDR3, as DNA: TGCGCCAGCAGCTTGACGGGACAGGGGAACTATGGCTACACCTTC. The chain uses TRBV5-1 and TRBJ1-2; 10 bases are shared with TRBD1. CDR3 length: 15 amino acids. Germline lookup yields CDR1 SGHRS and CDR2 YFSETQ. The V gene end was trimmed by 1 base and the J gene end by 2 bases; junction bases not matched to a gene: 2.

V is TRBV9 and J is TRBJ2-7; a weak D match, TRBD1 (6 bases). Trimming stripped 3 bases from V and 3 bases from J, with 10 bases between. The CDR3 sequence is 13 residues long. The germline gives CDR1 SGDLS, CDR2 YYNGEE. DNA for the CDR3: TGTGCCAGCAGCGCCACAGGGTACTACGAGCAGTACTTC. It is translated as CASSATGYYEQYF.

The chain has TRBV9 and TRBJ1-1, with D possibly being TRBD1 (5 bases). The V end was cut by 0 bases, the J end by 2 bases, with 17 bases between. Germline V gives CDR1 SGDLS, CDR2 YYNGEE. The CDR3 is made up of 17 amino acids. In DNA, the CDR3 is TGTGCCAGCAGCGTAGCTACAAGGGGAAGAGAAAACACTGAAGCTTTCTTT. Translated: CASSVATRGRENTEAFF.

This clone was seen a single time. The chain links TRBV19 to TRBJ2-1; the D gene is possibly TRBD2 (5 bases). V dropped 2 bases and J dropped 8 bases, with 13 bases sitting between them. The CDR3 extends over 14 amino acids. Germline CDR1 is LNHDA and CDR2 is SQIVND (reference sequence). The CDR3 DNA is TGTGCCAGTAGTATACTCGGGTTCGGGGATGAGCAGTTCTTC. This encodes CASSILGFGDEQFF.

The chain combines TRBV10-1 with TRBJ2-2; no clear D. CDR1 is WNHNN and CDR2 is SYGVQD in the germline V gene (reference sequence). V dropped 5 bases and J dropped 7 bases, with 11 bases sitting between them. This CDR3 is built from 13 residues. In DNA form, the CDR3 reads TGCGCCAGCAGTCCTACGGGTCTCGGGGAGCTGTTTTTT. Protein product: CASSPTGLGELFF.

The rearrangement joins TRBV27 to TRBJ2-1; 7 nucleotides line up with TRBD1. The germline V gene encodes CDR1 MNHEY and CDR2 SMNVEV (reference sequence). The junction had 9 bases not matched to a gene; V was cut back by 2 bases and J by 5 bases. The CDR3 totals 16 residues. The CDR3 coding sequence is TGTGCCAGCAGTTTACCCAGTAGGGGGCTTAACAATGAGCAGTTCTTC. It is translated as CASSLPSRGLNNEQFF.

This sequence joins TRBV7-9 and TRBJ2-7; no reliable D call. The CDR3 has 11 residues. Deletions cut 6 bases from V and 6 bases from J, with 9 bases between. Germline V gives CDR1 SEHNR, CDR2 FQNEAQ (reference sequence). This CDR3 reads CASSIGFEQYF. The CDR3 region has the DNA TGTGCCAGCAGTATCGGGTTCGAGCAGTACTTC.

The V call is TRBV7-9, the J call TRBJ1-1, with D perhaps TRBD1 (5 bases). CDR3 length: 15 amino acids. From germline, CDR1 is SEHNR and CDR2 FQNEAQ (reference sequence). Trimming removed 5 bases from V and 1 base from J, with 14 bases in between. CDR3 sequence reads: CASSQDRIRNTEAFF. For the CDR3, the DNA is TGTGCCAGCAGCCAAGACAGAATAAGGAACACTGAAGCTTTCTTT.

J is TRBJ2-7 and V is TRBV19; D is possibly TRBD2 (5 bases). The CDR3 length is 14 residues. CDR1 and CDR2 (germline): LNHDA, SQIVND (reference sequence). V shed 5 bases and J shed 0 bases, with 11 bases lying between them. In DNA, the CDR3 is TGTGCCAGTAGTTTAGGACTGAACTCCTACGAGCAGTACTTC. Its translation is CASSLGLNSYEQYF.

This chain uses TRBV7-6 with TRBJ2-1, with 12 bases lining up with TRBD2. Germline trimming cut 2 bases from V and 8 bases from J; bases unmatched to any gene: 4. The CDR3 sequence is 15 residues long. CDR1 and CDR2 from the germline V gene are SGHVS and FNYEAQ. The CDR3 sequence is CASSLRLAGVYEQFF. CDR3 in DNA: TGTGCCAGCAGCTTACGACTAGCGGGAGTATATGAGCAGTTCTTC.

The chain uses TRBV4-1 and TRBJ2-5; possible D gene TRBD2, 6 bases. V was pared by 3 bases and J by 4 bases, with 15 bases between. CDR1 and CDR2 from the germline V gene are MGHRA and YSYEKL. The length of the CDR3 is 15 residues. CDR3 DNA sequence: TGCGCCAGCAGCCACCTCCCCGGAGGGTTAGAGACCCAGTACTTC. Translating it yields CASSHLPGGLETQYF.

The J gene is TRBJ2-7, the V gene TRBV5-4; TRBD2 matches 15 bases. This CDR3 is 16 amino acids long. Trimming took 0 bases from V and 4 from J; bases not matched to a gene: 2. The germline CDR1 and CDR2 sequences are SGHNT and YYREEE (reference sequence). CDR3 protein: CASSLGGTSGGYEQYF. Here the CDR3 DNA reads TGTGCCAGCAGCTTGGGTGGGACTAGCGGGGGGTACGAGCAGTACTTC.

The table lists this clone with a count of one. This chain connects TRBV5-1 to TRBJ1-1; TRBD1 might be the D (5 bases). Trimming pared 0 bases from V and 3 bases from J, leaving 15 bases between. The CDR3 is 16 amino acids. Germline V gene lookup returns CDR1 SGHRS and CDR2 YFSETQ. CDR3: CASSLGQPGLYTEAFF. CDR3 sequence (DNA): TGCGCCAGCAGCTTGGGACAGCCCGGATTATACACTGAAGCTTTCTTT.

In this sample, this clone turned up once. This chain connects TRBV7-2 to TRBJ2-1; 9 nucleotides agree with TRBD2. The CDR3 extends over 16 amino acids. Germline trimming cut 0 bases from V and 6 bases from J; bases unmatched to any gene: 6. Per germline, CDR1 SGHTA and CDR2 FQGNSA. The DNA of the CDR3 is TGTGCCAGCAGCTTAGCAGTGGGACTAGCAGGCAATGAGCAGTTCTTC. Encoded protein: CASSLAVGLAGNEQFF.

V is TRBV6-5 and J is TRBJ2-5, with 7 bases fitting TRBD2. Germline CDR1 and CDR2: MNHEY and SVGAGI. This CDR3 has 15 amino acids. The junction had 8 bases not matched to a gene; V was cut back by 7 bases and J by 0 bases. CDR3 in DNA: TGTGCCAGCATAAGGCAGGGAGGGCACCAAGAGACCCAGTACTTC. Its translation is CASIRQGGHQETQYF.

The chain joins TRBV28 to TRBJ1-2, with 8 bases that match TRBD1. J was trimmed by 4 bases and V by 7 bases; bases with no gene match: 17. CDR1 and CDR2 (germline): MDHEN, SYDVKM. CDR3 length: 17 amino acids. CDR3 loop: CASNNYGQGPFFYGYTF. Written as DNA, the CDR3 is TGTGCCAGCAATAACTATGGACAGGGCCCTTTCTTCTATGGCTACACCTTC.

The rearrangement links TRBV5-8 to TRBJ1-3; no definite D call. CDR1 is SGHTS, CDR2 YDEGEE, per germline. V was trimmed by 2 bases and J by 1 base, leaving 10 bases between them. CDR3 length: 15 amino acids. The CDR3 DNA reads TGTGCCAGCAGCTTTATGCCGACTTCTGGAAACACCATATATTTT. This encodes CASSFMPTSGNTIYF.

The rearrangement joins TRBV10-3 to TRBJ2-7; D is ambiguous. This CDR3 has 11 residues. Looked up from germline, CDR1 is ENHRY and CDR2 is SYGVKD. The V end was cut by 3 bases, the J end by 13 bases, with 13 bases between. As DNA, the CDR3 is TGTGCCATCAGTGATCCACCGAGGTTCTACTTC. It translates to CAISDPPRFYF.

J is TRBJ1-1 and V is TRBV19, with 9 positions matching TRBD1. The length of the CDR3 is 15 residues. CDR1 is LNHDA, CDR2 SQIVND, per germline (reference sequence). V lost 2 bases, J lost 0 bases, and 1 base stayed unmatched. CDR3 coding DNA: TGTGCCAGTAGTATATGGGACAGGGTGAACACTGAAGCTTTCTTT. Translated, it gives CASSIWDRVNTEAFF.

This clone turned up a few times. The chain couples TRBV7-2 to TRBJ1-1; D is possibly TRBD1 (5 bases). This CDR3 has 14 residues. In germline, CDR1 is SGHTA, CDR2 FQGNSA. The ends were cut back, 5 bases at V and 1 base at J, with 11 bases in the middle. In DNA, the CDR3 is TGTGCCAGCAGCCAAGGCAGGGAGAACACTGAAGCTTTCTTT. As protein: CASSQGRENTEAFF.